This T cell receptor beta chain was profiled in a study of T cell responses to AZD1222 COVID-19 vaccine (dated by TCRdb to the early 2020s). For the wider study: TCR sequencing covered more than 230 trial participants: approximately 200 given two doses of AZD1222 and 26 given two doses of MenACWY control vaccine. Trial participants were enrolled into age subgroups of 18-55, 56-69 and 70-plus years, which contained approximately 150, 28 and 58 TCR-sequenced participants, respectively.

The CDR3 regions of human TCRbeta chains were subjected to immunosequencing. In the original analysis: TCRs in the repertoires were compared against a reference library of SARS-CoV-2-specific TCRs that had been generated with the MIRA antigen-specificity platform. Breadth meant the fraction of unique TCRs that were SARS-CoV-2-associated, whereas depth meant the fraction of total T cells that were SARS-CoV-2-associated. Using the MIRA data, every spike-specific TCR was mapped to the spike region that the TCR reacted to and assigned to either a CD4 or a CD8 class. Log10-transformed breadth and depth values were compared by one-way ANOVA with Sidak's multiple comparisons tests. TCRdb holds this immuneACCESS table with in-frame rearrangements only. Some clones are missing; in checked studies, unresolved V genes explain under half, and the rest has no known cause. That table supplies the V and J calls and clone size; D and trimming were determined from the DNA. This sample has roughly 99,000 clones in its table, and 85% to 95% of those were observed once. The ten largest clones capture about 6.6% of the sample.

This sample's time point label indicates: about 28 days (+/-7) after the second vaccine dose. AZD1222 recipients with second doses at about 4 weeks or about 12 weeks were pooled, because spike-specific TCR depth and breadth did not differ between schedules. Vaccinee samples came from UK trials COV001 and COV002, including a single-blind randomized controlled phase 2/3 trial of AZD1222 (ChAdOx1 nCoV-19) in healthy adults. For TCRbeta chain sequencing, PBMC samples from trial participants were taken at day 0 and at day 28 after the second dose. Per the germline V gene (reference sequence), SSHAT is the CDR1 and FNYEAQ is the CDR2. The CDR3 spans 14 residues, from the cysteine through the phenylalanine. The only DNA kept is the CDR3, 42 bases in frame from the first base. V lost 5 bases and J lost 8 bases; the stretch between them is 15 bases long. As for this clone: The specificity of this receptor is unknown. Per-nucleotide qualities are absent, and no much larger clonotype sits a single base away.

Summary of the overall study and its limitations: No day 14 peak-response samples were available, so repertoires were characterized only after the peak T cell response. Conclusions about previously exposed vaccinees are limited because only a handful of AZD1222 recipients were SARS-CoV-2 seropositive at baseline. Nearly half of unique spike-specific TCRs reportedly recognized epitopes outside regions mutated in the B.1.351 and B.1.1.7 variants. Most participants were white British and females outnumbered males, and the authors suggested that clonal diversity may have been underestimated. Spike-specific TCR breadth and depth rose significantly after two AZD1222 doses compared with day 0 and with MenACWY recipients. The whole spike protein was spanned by vaccine-associated CD4 TCRs, and dominant responses were seen in regions 160-218 and 743-854. In the small 56-69-year group, the increase in depth fell short of significance, most likely because of low power.

This specimen was peripheral blood, taken 28 days after the second AZD1222 dose. The receptor was isolated from an adult who received the AZD1222 COVID-19 vaccine. Here the chain combines TRBV7-7 and TRBJ2-2; a tentative D call is TRBD1 (6 bases match). The CDR3: CASSPHAGEGELFF. The DNA sequence is as follows: TGTGCCAGCAGCCCACACGCAGGGGAGGGGGAGCTGTTTTTT. Beyond the CDR3, the reference TRBV7-7 and TRBJ2-2 genes provide the residues; the full variable domain reads: GAGVSQSPRYKVTKRGQDVTLRCDPISSHATLYWYQQALGQGPEFLTYFNYEAQPDKSGLPSDRFSAERPEGSISTLTIQRTEQRDSAMYRCASSPHAGEGELFFGEGSRLTVL.